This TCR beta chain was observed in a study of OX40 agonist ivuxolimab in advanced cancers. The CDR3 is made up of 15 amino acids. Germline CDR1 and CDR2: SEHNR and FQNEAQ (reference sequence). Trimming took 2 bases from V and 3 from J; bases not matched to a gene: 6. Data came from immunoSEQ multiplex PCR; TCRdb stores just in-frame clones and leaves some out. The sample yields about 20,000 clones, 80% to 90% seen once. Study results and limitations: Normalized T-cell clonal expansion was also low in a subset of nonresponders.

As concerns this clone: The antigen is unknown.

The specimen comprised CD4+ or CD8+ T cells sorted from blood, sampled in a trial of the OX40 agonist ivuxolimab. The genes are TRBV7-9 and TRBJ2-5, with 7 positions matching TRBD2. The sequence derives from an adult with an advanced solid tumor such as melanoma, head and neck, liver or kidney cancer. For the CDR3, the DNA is TGTGCCAGCAGCTTATACGGGACTAAAGAAGAGACCCAGTACTTC. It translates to CASSLYGTKEETQYF.